Listed below are T cell receptor beta chains from one sample, sequenced in a study of Ad26.COV2.S vaccination and SARS-CoV-2 variants. TCRdb keeps only in-frame clones here, not all; method: immunoSEQ multiplex PCR. This table has 85,000 to 120,000 clones, over 60% appearing once. The sample here was peripheral blood, taken after recovery from COVID-19. These receptors were collected from a human donor who had recovered from COVID-19. Both conserved end residues are part of each CDR3. The D gene is left open where the match is weak. The size field is filled for only some rows; it gives once, few, many or a size class.

V gene	clone size	J gene	D gene	CDR3 protein	CDR3 DNA
TRBV10-3	-	TRBJ1-3	TRBD1	CAIRGDRSGNTIYF	TGTGCCATCAGGGGGGACAGATCAGGAAACACCATATATTTT
TRBV28	once	TRBJ2-5	-	CASSSPGAGGETQYF	TGTGCCAGCAGTTCCCCGGGGGCAGGTGGGGAGACCCAGTACTTC
TRBV11-2	-	TRBJ1-1	-	CASSLDRISTRVRGTEAFF	TGTGCCAGCAGCTTAGATCGGATATCTACCAGGGTCCGAGGCACTGAAGCTTTCTTT
TRBV6-5	-	TRBJ1-4	-	CASSQLPGAREKLFF	TGTGCCAGCAGTCAACTACCGGGGGCGCGTGAAAAACTGTTTTTT
TRBV7-2	-	TRBJ2-1	-	CASSLVGRDEQFF	TGTGCCAGCAGCTTGGTAGGTCGGGATGAGCAGTTCTTC
TRBV3-1/TRBV3-2	-	TRBJ1-2	-	CASSPPRAGRYGYTF	TGTGCCAGCAGCCCCCCCCGGGCAGGCCGCTATGGCTACACCTTC
TRBV12-3/TRBV12-4	-	TRBJ2-7	-	CASSFGSNGEQYF	TGTGCCAGCAGTTTTGGGTCAAATGGCGAGCAGTACTTC
TRBV28	-	TRBJ1-5	-	CASSPFNQPQHF	TGTGCCAGCAGTCCATTCAATCAGCCCCAGCATTTT
TRBV3-1/TRBV3-2	-	TRBJ1-5	TRBD1	CASSRSGTGFLDQPQHF	TGTGCCAGCAGCCGATCCGGGACAGGCTTTTTAGATCAGCCCCAGCATTTT
TRBV30	medium-sized	TRBJ2-7	TRBD1	CAWDRGPYEQYF	TGTGCCTGGGACAGGGGGCCGTACGAGCAGTACTTC
TRBV19	-	TRBJ1-1	TRBD1	CASSPHRGRDTEAFF	TGTGCCAGTAGTCCCCACAGGGGGCGGGATACTGAAGCTTTCTTT
TRBV7-9	-	TRBJ2-7	-	CAEGPNSYEQYF	TGTGCCGAGGGCCCGAACTCCTACGAGCAGTACTTC
TRBV4-3	-	TRBJ1-1	-	CASSQEAPNTEAFF	TGCGCCAGCAGCCAAGAAGCTCCGAACACTGAAGCTTTCTTT
TRBV10-3	-	TRBJ2-2	-	CAISESDLGNTGELFF	TGTGCCATCAGTGAGTCCGATCTAGGGAACACCGGGGAGCTGTTTTTT
TRBV21-1	-	TRBJ1-4	-	CASSKGGGSTNEKLFF	TGTGCCAGCAGCAAAGGAGGAGGTTCAACTAATGAAAAACTGTTTTTT
TRBV7-2	-	TRBJ2-7	-	CASSFWGPSYEQYF	TGTGCCAGCAGCTTTTGGGGGCCGAGCTACGAGCAGTACTTC
TRBV4-3	-	TRBJ1-2	-	CASSQERGGYYGYTF	TGCGCCAGCAGCCAAGAAAGGGGTGGGTACTATGGCTACACCTTC
TRBV6-1	-	TRBJ1-3	TRBD1	CASSQGALGNTIYF	TGTGCCAGCAGTCAGGGGGCCCTAGGAAACACCATATATTTT
TRBV15	-	TRBJ1-5	-	CATSHGLEVGNQPQHF	TGTGCCACCAGTCATGGGCTGGAGGTGGGCAATCAGCCCCAGCATTTT
TRBV20-1	-	TRBJ2-5	-	CSASSLQETQYF	TGCAGTGCTAGTAGTCTGCAAGAGACCCAGTACTTC
TRBV29-1	-	TRBJ1-1	-	CSVEDGTGPRAFF	TGCAGCGTTGAAGATGGGACGGGACCCCGAGCTTTCTTT
TRBV2	-	TRBJ2-7	TRBD2	CASSETLVREGEQYF	TGTGCCAGCAGTGAAACGTTGGTCAGGGAGGGCGAGCAGTACTTC
TRBV5-6	-	TRBJ1-5	-	CASSLDRAQPQHF	TGTGCCAGCAGCTTGGACAGGGCTCAGCCCCAGCATTTT
TRBV21-1	-	TRBJ1-6	-	CASSPRPGGYNSPLHF	TGTGCCAGCAGCCCCCGCCCCGGGGGGTACAATTCACCCCTCCACTTT
TRBV24-1	-	TRBJ2-5	TRBD2	CATSDLHRGGQETQYF	TGTGCCACCAGTGATTTGCATCGCGGGGGACAAGAGACCCAGTACTTC
TRBV6-5	-	TRBJ2-7	TRBD1	CASRSTGGMSYEQYF	TGTGCCAGCAGGTCCACAGGGGGTATGTCCTACGAGCAGTACTTC
TRBV3-1/TRBV3-2	-	TRBJ1-1	-	CASSQDFVKGSEAFF	TGTGCCAGCAGCCAAGATTTTGTGAAGGGATCTGAAGCTTTCTTT
TRBV7-2	-	TRBJ2-5	-	CASSYRETQYF	TGTGCCAGCAGCTACAGGGAGACCCAGTACTTC
TRBV14	-	TRBJ1-2	TRBD1	CASSPDRVSLTAGYTF	TGTGCCAGCAGCCCGGACAGGGTTTCCCTCACGGCTGGCTACACCTTC
TRBV7-9	few	TRBJ1-2	-	CASSPDGKNYGYTF	TGTGCCAGCAGCCCGGACGGGAAAAACTATGGCTACACCTTC
TRBV28	-	TRBJ1-4	-	CASSLHGTETNEKLFF	TGTGCCAGCAGTCTCCACGGGACGGAAACTAATGAAAAACTGTTTTTT
TRBV19	few	TRBJ1-2	TRBD1	CASRRDRTYSGYTF	TGTGCCAGTAGACGGGACAGGACCTATTCTGGCTACACCTTC
TRBV13	-	TRBJ2-3	-	CASSLGLFPRGGDLTDTQYF	TGTGCCAGCAGCTTAGGCCTTTTCCCCAGGGGAGGGGACCTAACAGATACGCAGTATTTT
TRBV5-1	once	TRBJ1-1	-	CASSPDGARDTEAFF	TGCGCCAGCAGCCCAGACGGGGCGAGGGACACTGAAGCTTTCTTT
TRBV7-9	-	TRBJ2-7	TRBD2	CASSLAGGGLYEQYF	TGTGCCAGCAGCTTAGCGGGCGGGGGACTCTACGAGCAGTACTTC
TRBV5-1	-	TRBJ2-2	-	CASTLLSDPGELFF	TGCGCCAGCACCCTCCTATCGGATCCCGGGGAGCTGTTTTTT
TRBV6-1	-	TRBJ2-7	TRBD2	CASLNGGGHSYEQYF	TGTGCCAGCCTGAACGGGGGGGGTCATTCCTACGAGCAGTACTTC
TRBV11-2	-	TRBJ2-7	TRBD1	CASSGTASSYEQYF	TGTGCCAGCAGTGGGACAGCAAGCTCCTACGAGCAGTACTTC
TRBV5-1	-	TRBJ1-1	-	CASNEQGLENTEAFF	TGCGCCAGCAATGAGCAGGGGCTCGAGAACACTGAAGCTTTCTTT
TRBV6-5	few	TRBJ2-2	-	CASRRGTVNTGELFF	TGTGCCAGCAGACGCGGGACGGTTAACACCGGGGAGCTGTTTTTT
TRBV9	-	TRBJ2-3	-	CASSVAVQRGTDTQYF	TGTGCCAGCAGCGTGGCGGTTCAGAGGGGGACAGATACGCAGTATTTT
TRBV11-2	-	TRBJ1-4	-	CASSSGLRSANEKLFF	TGTGCCAGCAGTTCGGGGCTCAGATCGGCTAATGAAAAACTGTTTTTT
TRBV7-7	-	TRBJ2-2	-	CASSLFGVPGELFF	TGTGCCAGCAGCTTATTTGGGGTGCCCGGGGAGCTGTTTTTT
TRBV6-1	-	TRBJ2-4	-	CASSEGRRSKNIQYF	TGTGCCAGCAGTGAAGGCAGGCGATCGAAAAACATTCAGTACTTC
TRBV5-4	-	TRBJ2-5	TRBD2	CASSSGLADQGTQYF	TGTGCCAGCAGCTCAGGACTAGCAGATCAAGGGACCCAGTACTTC
TRBV5-1	-	TRBJ1-5	TRBD1	CASSLVGQDNQPQHF	TGCGCCAGCAGCTTGGTCGGACAGGACAATCAGCCCCAGCATTTT
TRBV5-6	-	TRBJ1-2	-	CASSLTALNGYTF	TGTGCCAGCAGCCTCACAGCCTTAAATGGCTACACCTTC
TRBV27	-	TRBJ1-5	-	CASSLALNQPQHF	TGTGCCAGCAGTTTAGCCCTAAATCAGCCCCAGCATTTT
TRBV5-1	-	TRBJ2-7	TRBD1	CASSQGAPSYEQYF	TGCGCCAGCTCACAGGGGGCTCCCTCCTACGAGCAGTACTTC
TRBV4-3	-	TRBJ2-1	TRBD2	CASSHPTSGNSYNEQFF	TGCGCCAGCAGCCATCCTACTAGCGGTAACTCCTACAATGAGCAGTTCTTC
TRBV7-3	-	TRBJ2-5	-	CASSLSPSTQETQYF	TGTGCCAGCAGCTTATCCCCTAGCACTCAAGAGACCCAGTACTTC